Listed below are T cell receptor beta chains from one sample, sequenced in a study of vaccination and CD4 T cells after COVID-19. Antigens of these TCRs are unknown. Each CDR3 protein gets one entry after TCRdb re-called the PCR reads with MiXCR. This sample has more than 14,000 distinct CDR3 sequences, with 48% found just once. The sample taken for sequencing was CD4+ T cells from blood, cultured in vitro. The receptors here all came from a human donor who had recovered from COVID-19. Each CDR3 is given with its conserved first and last residue. A D gene is named only where the DNA matches it firmly. Rows may omit the clone size; those that give it use once, few, many or a size class.

V: TRBV27
size: once
D: TRBD1
J: TRBJ1-1
DNA: TGTGCCAGCAGTCCCAGGGGGCATGTTATCACTGAAGCTTTCTTT
CDR3: CASSPRGHVITEAFF

V: TRBV7-2
size: NA
D: NA
J: TRBJ1-1
DNA: TGTGCCAGCAGCTTAGGCGGGGTGAACACTGAAGCTTTCTTT
CDR3: CASSLGGVNTEAFF

V: TRBV5-4
size: NA
D: NA
J: TRBJ1-1
DNA: TGTGCCAGCAGCTTGGAGGTGGGTGAAGCTTTCTTT
CDR3: CASSLEVGEAFF

V: TRBV6-5
size: few
D: NA
J: TRBJ1-2
DNA: TGTGCCAGCAGTTACGGGGGACAACCAGGCTACACCTTC
CDR3: CASSYGGQPGYTF

V: TRBV12-3/TRBV12-4
size: NA
D: NA
J: TRBJ2-7
DNA: TGTGCCAGCAGCATTTCAGGCTCCTACGAGCAGTACTTC
CDR3: CASSISGSYEQYF

V: TRBV7-2
size: NA
D: TRBD2
J: TRBJ2-1
DNA: TGTGCCAGCAGTAAAGCGTCGATAATGGCGGGGGGGCCTCAGTATGAGCAGTTCTTC
CDR3: CASSKASIMAGGPQYEQFF

V: TRBV19
size: few
D: NA
J: TRBJ2-7
DNA: TGTGCCAGTAGCGTGGCAGCGCCGTTGTCCGAGCAGTACTTC
CDR3: CASSVAAPLSEQYF

V: TRBV29-1
size: NA
D: NA
J: TRBJ1-2
DNA: TGCAGCGTGGGGAAGCGGGGGGGGGACTATGGCTACACCTTC
CDR3: CSVGKRGGDYGYTF

V: TRBV5-4
size: once
D: TRBD1
J: TRBJ1-1
DNA: TGTGCCAGCAGTATACAGGGGTTTAACACTGAAGCTTTCTTT
CDR3: CASSIQGFNTEAFF

V: TRBV10-3
size: NA
D: NA
J: TRBJ1-2
DNA: TGTGCGTCCAAACCGGACAACGAAAACTATGGCTACACCTTC
CDR3: CASKPDNENYGYTF

V: TRBV20-1
size: NA
D: NA
J: TRBJ1-4
DNA: TGCAGTGCTAGCTCCGGGACGTCGGGAGAAAAACTGTTTTTT
CDR3: CSASSGTSGEKLFF

V: TRBV7-2
size: once
D: TRBD1
J: TRBJ2-2
DNA: TGTGCCAGCAGCTCAAGGACAGGGGGGAACACCGGGGAGCTGTTTTTT
CDR3: CASSSRTGGNTGELFF

V: TRBV2
size: few
D: TRBD1
J: TRBJ1-2
DNA: TGTGCCAGCAGGGGGACAGGGGGGAACTATGGCTACACCTTC
CDR3: CASRGTGGNYGYTF

V: TRBV11-3
size: NA
D: NA
J: TRBJ1-6
DNA: TGTGCCAGCAGCTTGGGAGGGAATTCACCCCTCCACTTT
CDR3: CASSLGGNSPLHF

V: TRBV12-3/TRBV12-4
size: NA
D: NA
J: TRBJ1-3
DNA: TGTGCCAGCGCACCACGGGGCAGCACGGGAAACACCATATATTTT
CDR3: CASAPRGSTGNTIYF

V: TRBV6-2/TRBV6-3
size: NA
D: TRBD1
J: TRBJ2-7
DNA: TGTGCCAGCAGTCCAAGGACAGGGGGCAACGAGCAGTACTTC
CDR3: CASSPRTGGNEQYF

V: TRBV5-1
size: NA
D: NA
J: TRBJ2-7
DNA: TGCGCCAGCAGCGCGGATCCCCAGGACTACGAGCAGTACTTC
CDR3: CASSADPQDYEQYF

V: TRBV6-1
size: few
D: TRBD1
J: TRBJ1-2
DNA: TGTGCCAGCGGGGACAGGGCAGGCGGCTATGGCTACACCTTC
CDR3: CASGDRAGGYGYTF

V: TRBV21-1
size: few
D: NA
J: TRBJ1-2
DNA: TGTGCCAGCAGCCCACGAGGGTCGGGGGGGGATAACTATGGCTACACCTTC
CDR3: CASSPRGSGGDNYGYTF

V: TRBV6-1
size: NA
D: TRBD2
J: TRBJ2-1
DNA: TGTGCCAGCAGGGGCGCGGGGAGCGGGAGGGAGTCCTACAATGAGCAGTTCTTC
CDR3: CASRGAGSGRESYNEQFF

V: TRBV6-1
size: few
D: TRBD1
J: TRBJ1-2
DNA: TGTGCCAGCAGCCCAGGGGGGCAACTACGCTACACCTTC
CDR3: CASSPGGQLRYTF

V: TRBV7-2
size: NA
D: TRBD2
J: TRBJ2-3
DNA: TGTGCCAGTGGGACTAGCGGGAGCCGCACAGATACGCAGTATTTT
CDR3: CASGTSGSRTDTQYF

V: TRBV20-1
size: NA
D: NA
J: TRBJ1-1
DNA: TGCAGTGCGAAACCGGGAAGCGGAGGGACTGAAGCTTTCTTT
CDR3: CSAKPGSGGTEAFF

V: TRBV20-1
size: few
D: NA
J: TRBJ2-5
DNA: TGCAGTGCTAGAGATTTTAGAGCCGGGGAGACCCAGTACTTC
CDR3: CSARDFRAGETQYF

V: TRBV10-3
size: NA
D: NA
J: TRBJ1-2
DNA: TGTGCCATCAGTGTGTCAGGGGATGGCTACACCTTC
CDR3: CAISVSGDGYTF

V: TRBV30
size: NA
D: TRBD1
J: TRBJ1-1
DNA: TGTGCCTGGAGTGGCGACAGGGTAACTGAAGCTTTCTTT
CDR3: CAWSGDRVTEAFF

V: TRBV7-2
size: few
D: NA
J: TRBJ2-1
DNA: TGTGCCAGCAGCCAAAGCCCGGGATTTTACCCCTCCGATGAGCAGTTCTTC
CDR3: CASSQSPGFYPSDEQFF

V: TRBV7-2
size: few
D: NA
J: TRBJ2-7
DNA: TGTGCCAGCAGCCGCTTAGCTCGAAACGAGCAGTACTTC
CDR3: CASSRLARNEQYF

V: TRBV27
size: NA
D: NA
J: TRBJ2-1
DNA: TGTGCCAGCAGTCGCCTCCGGGACACCTTGGGGAATGAGCAGTTCTTC
CDR3: CASSRLRDTLGNEQFF

V: TRBV20-1
size: NA
D: NA
J: TRBJ2-1
DNA: TGCAGTGCTAGCTTGGGGGCCTACAATGAGCAGTTCTTC
CDR3: CSASLGAYNEQFF

V: TRBV24-1
size: few
D: NA
J: TRBJ2-3
DNA: TGTGCCACCAGTGATACGGTCACAGATACGCAGTATTTT
CDR3: CATSDTVTDTQYF

V: TRBV20-1
size: medium-sized
D: NA
J: TRBJ1-2
DNA: TGCAGTGCTAGTGCCCAGGGTCACTATGGCTACACCTTC
CDR3: CSASAQGHYGYTF

V: TRBV12-3/TRBV12-4
size: NA
D: NA
J: TRBJ1-1
DNA: TGTGCCAGCAGTGCCCTGGGGAGTGACACTGAAGCTTTCTTT
CDR3: CASSALGSDTEAFF

V: TRBV14
size: NA
D: NA
J: TRBJ1-6
DNA: TGTGCCAGCAGCCTAAAAGGAAGTGGTAATTCACCCCTCCACTTT
CDR3: CASSLKGSGNSPLHF

V: TRBV3-1
size: NA
D: NA
J: TRBJ2-5
DNA: TGTGCCAGCAGCCAAGTTAGGGGGGAGACCCAGTACTTC
CDR3: CASSQVRGETQYF

V: TRBV4-3
size: NA
D: NA
J: TRBJ1-4
DNA: TGCGCCAGCAGCCAAGACATTGTCTCGGGCGAAAAACTGTTTTTT
CDR3: CASSQDIVSGEKLFF

V: TRBV5-1
size: NA
D: NA
J: TRBJ2-3
DNA: TGCGCCAGCAGCACAAAGGGGGACACAGATACGCAGTATTTT
CDR3: CASSTKGDTDTQYF

V: TRBV20-1
size: NA
D: NA
J: TRBJ2-3
DNA: TGCAGTGCTAGAGCTAGCGCAGATACGCAGTATTTT
CDR3: CSARASADTQYF

V: TRBV20-1
size: NA
D: NA
J: TRBJ1-1
DNA: TGCAGTGCCCCGCCCTCGGGGAGGAACACTGAAGCTTTCTTT
CDR3: CSAPPSGRNTEAFF

V: TRBV3-1
size: few
D: NA
J: TRBJ2-3
DNA: TGTGCCAGCAGCCAGAACACCCACACAGATACGCAGTATTTT
CDR3: CASSQNTHTDTQYF

V: TRBV4-2
size: NA
D: NA
J: TRBJ2-1
DNA: TGTGCCAGCAGCCAACGGGACACCTACAATGAGCAGTTCTTC
CDR3: CASSQRDTYNEQFF